The clone carrying this TCR beta chain was recorded at least ten times. The V and J ends lost 7 bases and 4 bases, in that order; junction bases with no gene match: 6. Germline V lookup: CDR1 SNHLY, CDR2 FYNNEI. CDR3 length: 15 residues. TCRdb itself ran the 5' RACE reads through MiXCR, one entry per CDR3 protein. The table records over 40,000 distinct CDR3 sequences, over 20% of them present only once. Treg sorting used a CD4+CD25+CD127-/low gate. The source material was Tregs sorted from a lymph node. The sequence was obtained from a female donor with breast cancer. The chain has TRBV2 and TRBJ2-1; 11 bases map to TRBD2. As DNA, the CDR3 is TGTGCCAGCATCAAACTAGCGGGGGATTACAATGAGCAGTTCTTC. Its translation is CASIKLAGDYNEQFF.